This TCR beta chain was identified in a study of T cells in Graves' hyperthyroidism and ophthalmopathy. The germline V gene has CDR1 MDHEN and CDR2 SYDVKM. The CDR3 consists of 14 residues. Trimming removed 3 bases from V and 4 bases from J; junction bases left unmatched: 5. This clonotype was detected ten times or more. TCR beta CDR3 sequences were amplified from RNA transcripts. Carried out on the TCR CDR3, a first-round RT-PCR used the HTBI primer set. TCRdb used MiXCR to reprocess the multiplex PCR reads, holding one entry per CDR3 protein. The sample has more than 40,000 distinct CDR3 sequences; about 52% are singletons.

The chain combines TRBV28 with TRBJ2-5, with 7 bases matching TRBD1. Specimen: peripheral blood or thyroid tissue (not recorded which). The receptor's source is a woman aged 50 to 60 with Graves' hyperthyroidism. The CDR3 here is CASSFRTGRETQYF. The CDR3 bases are TGTGCCAGCAGTTTCCGGACAGGTAGAGAGACCCAGTACTTC.